The 28 T cell receptor beta chains given below trace back to one sample, sequenced in a study of shared clonotypes between healthy human individuals. TCRdb's table, derived via immunoSEQ multiplex PCR, lists solely in-frame clones and lacks some. The sample gives some 1,600,000 clones, 95% to 99% of which show up once; around 0.45% is in the top ten. The specimen was naive CD4+ T cells sorted from blood. Specified subset: CD45RA+ positively selected. Receptors were obtained from a man aged 25 to 40 in good health.

V gene TRBV2 combines with J gene TRBJ2-1; D is perhaps TRBD1 or TRBD2 (5 bases each). The CDR3 has 12 amino acids. The germline V gene has CDR1 SNHLY and CDR2 FYNNEI. V lost 8 bases and J lost 4, with 9 bases in between. CDR3 DNA: TGTGCCAGCCTGGGGGATTACAATGAGCAGTTCTTC. It translates to CASLGDYNEQFF.

The chain carries TRBV7-9 and TRBJ2-3; 10 nucleotides agree with TRBD2. Trimming removed 0 bases from V and 2 bases from J; junction bases left unmatched: 5. CDR3 length equals 17 residues. CDR1 and CDR2 (germline): SEHNR, FQNEAQ (reference sequence). CDR3 in DNA: TGTGCCAGCAGCTTAGCGGCTAGCGGGAGATTCACAGATACGCAGTATTTT. This codes for CASSLAASGRFTDTQYF. Full variable domain (outside the CDR3, taken from reference TRBV7-9 and TRBJ2-3): DTGVSQNPRHKITKRGQNVTFRCDPISEHNRLYWYRQTLGQGPEFLTYFQNEAQLEKSRLLSDRFSAERPKGSFSTLEIQRTEQGDSAMYLCASSLAASGRFTDTQYFGPGTRLTVL.

The chain couples TRBV18 to TRBJ2-2, with D possibly matching TRBD2 (7 bases). Germline CDR1 and CDR2: KGHSH and LQKENI. Trimming took off 2 bases at V and 0 bases at J, with 16 bases between the two ends. The CDR3 consists of 18 residues. CDR3 in amino acids: CASSPVVWGGANTGELFF. The DNA of the CDR3 is TGTGCCAGCTCACCAGTCGTTTGGGGGGGCGCGAACACCGGGGAGCTGTTTTTT.

V and J are TRBV28 and TRBJ2-7; D call uncertain. The CDR3 is 13 amino acids. Germline V gene sequence: CDR1 MDHEN, CDR2 SYDVKM. V lost 6 bases to trimming and J lost 2 bases, with 11 bases between them. The CDR3 bases are TGTGCCAGCAGAGAGCCGGGCACCTACGAGCAGTACTTC. It translates to CASREPGTYEQYF.

There are a few counts of this clone. The sample holds other DNA sequences that translate to the same CDR3. The chain uses TRBV11-3 and TRBJ2-5; D is undetermined. Germline V CDR1 and CDR2: SGHNT, YENEEA. The V end lost 1 base, the J end lost 1 base, and 4 bases lay between the germline ends. CDR3 length: 13 residues. This chain's CDR3 is CASSLGSQETQYF. CDR3 coding DNA: TGTGCCAGCAGCTTAGGCTCCCAAGAGACCCAGTACTTC.

This chain joins TRBV5-1 and TRBJ2-1; 7 nucleotides line up with TRBD2. V gave up 7 bases and J gave up 0 bases; unmatched junction bases: 7. CDR1 is SGHRS, CDR2 YFSETQ, per germline. The CDR3 extends over 15 amino acids. CDR3 in amino acids: CASSSGASSYNEQFF. CDR3 DNA sequence: TGCGCCAGCTCAAGCGGGGCTAGCTCCTACAATGAGCAGTTCTTC.

CDR3 residues: CASSQVGNSYEQYF. CDR3 nucleotides: TGTGCCAGCAGCCAAGTGGGCAACTCCTACGAGCAGTACTTC. The chain links TRBV4-2 to TRBJ2-7; no clear D. The V end lost 1 base, the J end lost 0 bases, and 7 bases lay between the germline ends. The length of the CDR3 is 14 residues. Per the germline V gene, CDR1 is LGHNA and CDR2 is YNFKEQ.

This chain connects TRBV18 to TRBJ2-7; D unclear. Between the trimmed V and J ends, which lost 1 base and 2 bases, there was a span of 9 bases. The CDR3 runs 14 residues. Looked up from germline, CDR1 is KGHSH and CDR2 is LQKENI. The chain's CDR3 is CASSPRPDPYEQYF. The CDR3 DNA reads TGTGCCAGCTCACCACGGCCAGATCCCTACGAGCAGTACTTC.

The chain is built from TRBV7-8 and TRBJ2-2; 10 bases line up with TRBD2. CDR1 is SGHVS and CDR2 is FQNEAQ in the germline V gene. The J segment lost 4 bases and the V segment lost 6 bases, leaving 17 bases of the junction unmatched. The CDR3 spans 19 residues. CDR3 protein: CASSFNIGAGGLGTGELFF. The DNA of the CDR3 is TGTGCCAGCAGTTTTAACATAGGAGCGGGAGGGCTGGGCACCGGGGAGCTGTTTTTT.

This clone is a singleton in its sample. The rearrangement joins TRBV19 to TRBJ1-5, with TRBD1 as a possible D gene (5 bases). This CDR3 is built from 16 residues. V lost 3 bases to trimming and J lost 0 bases, with 12 bases between them. Germline lookup yields CDR1 LNHDA and CDR2 SQIVND (reference sequence). This CDR3 reads CASSMSGRASNQPQHF. CDR3 nucleotide sequence: TGTGCCAGTAGTATGAGTGGCAGGGCTAGCAATCAGCCCCAGCATTTT.

V and J are TRBV5-8 and TRBJ1-2; D uncertain. The CDR3 loop spans 13 amino acids. Trimming took 4 bases from V and 2 from J, leaving 9 bases between them. The germline gives CDR1 SGHTS, CDR2 YDEGEE. The CDR3 loop reads CASSLGRNYGYTF. The CDR3 nucleotides read TGTGCCAGCAGCCTCGGACGGAACTATGGCTACACCTTC.

The rearrangement links TRBV5-6 to TRBJ1-4; no definite D call. Germline V gives CDR1 SGHDT, CDR2 YYEEEE. The V end lost 4 bases, the J end lost 0 bases, and 10 bases lay between the germline ends. This CDR3 comprises 15 residues. CDR3 sequence: CASSRRPATNEKLFF. CDR3 DNA: TGTGCCAGCAGCCGGAGACCCGCAACTAATGAAAAACTGTTTTTT.

The chain uses TRBV5-1 and TRBJ2-2; 10 positions agree with TRBD2. Germline CDR1 SGHRS, CDR2 YFSETQ. This CDR3 comprises 15 residues. J gave up 2 bases and V 3 bases, and 1 base lay outside the gene matches. The CDR3 DNA follows: TGCGCCAGCAGCTCACTAGCGGGAAACACCGGGGAGCTGTTTTTT. Its protein product is CASSSLAGNTGELFF.

The genes are TRBV6-5 and TRBJ1-1, with D possibly TRBD1 on 5 matching bases. Trimming shortened V by 7 bases and J by 0 bases, and 9 bases separated the two germline ends. The CDR3 sequence is 13 residues long. Germline values: CDR1 MNHEY, CDR2 SVGAGI. In DNA form, the CDR3 reads TGTGCCAGCAAGCAGGGTCTGAACACTGAAGCTTTCTTT. This translates into CASKQGLNTEAFF.

This chain links TRBV5-1 with TRBJ2-2; 8 bases agree with TRBD1. After removal of 5 bases from V and 6 bases from J, the junction contained 9 bases not matched to a gene. The CDR3 runs to 15 residues. Germline CDR1 SGHRS, CDR2 YFSETQ. In DNA form, the CDR3 reads TGCGCCAGCAGTACCGGGACAGGCCGGGCCGGGGAGCTGTTTTTT. Translated, it gives CASSTGTGRAGELFF.

The genes are TRBV15 and TRBJ2-5; D may be TRBD1 (7 bases). There are 15 residues in the CDR3. The ends were cut back, 1 base at V and 6 bases at J, with 15 bases in the middle. The germline CDR1 and CDR2 sequences are LNHNV and YYDKDF (reference sequence). The CDR3 region is CATSRAGLGQQTQYF. DNA of the CDR3: TGTGCCACCAGCAGAGCGGGACTGGGACAGCAGACCCAGTACTTC.

The rearrangement links TRBV7-7 to TRBJ1-3, with D possibly TRBD1 on 5 matching bases. The V gene's germline CDR1 is SSHAT and CDR2 FNYEAQ (reference sequence). V lost 5 bases and J 0 bases, leaving 14 bases between the germline ends. The CDR3 spans 16 residues. The CDR3 nucleotides are TGTGCCAGCAGCAGGGGACCGTCATTCTCTGGAAACACCATATATTTT. As protein: CASSRGPSFSGNTIYF.

The chain joins TRBV7-9 to TRBJ2-1; 9 bases agree with TRBD2. The CDR3 runs to 19 residues. CDR1 SEHNR and CDR2 FQNEAQ come from the germline V gene (reference sequence). After removal of 0 bases from V and 7 bases from J, the junction contained 16 bases not matched to a gene. The CDR3 reads CASSLARSSLAGTLNEQFF. The CDR3 DNA is TGTGCCAGCAGCTTAGCGCGCTCGTCTCTAGCGGGAACGTTGAATGAGCAGTTCTTC.

The DNA of the CDR3 is TGTGCCAGCAGCTTAGCGGGGGGCGGTGGCTACACCTTC. Translating it yields CASSLAGGGGYTF. J is TRBJ1-2 and V is TRBV7-9, with D tentatively TRBD1 (6 bases). The CDR3 runs to 13 residues. Trimming took 0 bases from V and 7 from J, leaving 9 bases between them. Per germline, CDR1 SEHNR and CDR2 FQNEAQ (reference sequence).

This sequence joins TRBV18 and TRBJ1-4, with TRBD1 matching over 7 bases. This CDR3 has 14 amino acids. Germline V CDR1 and CDR2: KGHSH, LQKENI. V lost 4 bases, J lost 8 bases, and 7 bases stayed unmatched. CDR3 protein: CASSLGQAREKLFF. In DNA form, the CDR3 reads TGTGCCAGCTCACTTGGACAGGCTCGGGAAAAACTGTTTTTT.

This rearrangement joins TRBV18 to TRBJ2-2; 7 bases line up with TRBD2. Germline assignment: CDR1 KGHSH and CDR2 LQKENI. The CDR3 extends over 14 amino acids. Trimming removed 6 bases from V and 7 bases from J; junction bases left unmatched: 8. CDR3 in DNA: TGTGCCAGCTCTCGGGGGAGGGCCGACGGGGAGCTGTTTTTT. Its protein is CASSRGRADGELFF.

This chain connects TRBV30 to TRBJ2-7; perhaps D is TRBD1 or TRBD2 (5 bases each). The CDR3 contains 15 residues. V lost 1 base and J lost 3, with 16 bases in between. Looked up from germline, CDR1 is GTSNPN and CDR2 is SVGIG (reference sequence). CDR3 sequence: CAWSGGAGRRYEQYF. The CDR3 DNA sequence: TGTGCCTGGAGTGGAGGGGCAGGGAGACGCTACGAGCAGTACTTC.

V usage is TRBV7-9 and J usage is TRBJ1-5, with TRBD1 matching over 7 bases. There are 15 residues in the CDR3. Germline V gene sequence: CDR1 SEHNR, CDR2 FQNEAQ (reference sequence). Germline trimming cut 5 bases from V and 2 bases from J; bases unmatched to any gene: 6. The CDR3 DNA is TGTGCCAGCAGCCCTGACAGGGCCGGCAATCAGCCCCAGCATTTT. Its translation: CASSPDRAGNQPQHF.

The V and J genes are TRBV10-3 and TRBJ2-6; D unclear. V was pared by 3 bases and J by 0 bases, with 3 bases between. CDR1 is ENHRY, CDR2 SYGVKD, per germline. The CDR3 is made up of 14 amino acids. DNA of the CDR3: TGTGCCATCAGTGAATACTCTGGGGCCAACGTCCTGACTTTC. Its protein is CAISEYSGANVLTF.

The rearrangement joins TRBV25-1 to TRBJ1-4; 10 bases agree with TRBD1. Germline V gene lookup returns CDR1 MGHDK and CDR2 SYGVNS. J was trimmed by 8 bases and V by 9 bases; bases with no gene match: 6. The CDR3 runs 13 residues. The CDR3 here is CASRTGGGEKLFF. CDR3 coding DNA: TGTGCCAGTCGGACAGGGGGAGGAGAAAAACTGTTTTTT. Full variable domain (missing parts from reference TRBV25-1 and TRBJ1-4): EADIYQTPRYLVIGTGKKITLECSQTMGHDKMYWYQQDPGMELHLIHYSYGVNSTEKGDLSSESTVSRIRTEHFPLTLESARPSHTSQYLCASRTGGGEKLFFGSGTQLSVL.

V and J are TRBV7-2 and TRBJ1-2, with D maybe TRBD1 (5 bases). V was clipped by 2 bases and J by 5 bases, with 15 bases between them. Germline CDR1 and CDR2: SGHTA and FQGNSA. The CDR3 has 15 amino acids. DNA for the CDR3: TGTGCCAGCAGCTTATCCGGGGGGATAGGGTATGGCTACACCTTC. This translates into CASSLSGGIGYGYTF.

This clone was detected once. V is TRBV28 and J is TRBJ1-2; D might be TRBD1 (5 bases). Trimming shortened V by 4 bases and J by 6 bases, and 15 bases separated the two germline ends. CDR3 length: 14 amino acids. Per the germline V gene, CDR1 is MDHEN and CDR2 is SYDVKM. CDR3 in amino acids: CASSSYQGTHGYTF. DNA of the CDR3: TGTGCCAGCAGTTCCTATCAGGGTACTCATGGCTACACCTTC.

The chain has TRBV6-1 and TRBJ2-1; TRBD2 aligns across 7 bases. V was clipped by 6 bases and J by 13 bases; unmatched bases: 15. Germline V lookup: CDR1 MNHNS, CDR2 SASEGT. This CDR3 spans 14 amino acids. CDR3 sequence reads: CASRASAGVPSQFF. In DNA form, the CDR3 reads TGTGCCAGCAGGGCCAGCGCGGGAGTCCCTTCCCAGTTCTTC.